This entry lists 27 T cell receptor beta chains sequenced from one sample in a study of T cell repertoires in cytomegalovirus infection. TCRdb processed the reads anew with MiXCR; each CDR3 protein has one entry. The sample holds some 77,000 distinct CDR3 sequences, around 3.4% seen once. The sample was PBMCs. These receptors all stem from a human donor in good health (CMV status not recorded). Some clones in this sample may be carry-over from other donors' samples.

This clonotype has ten or more counts. V usage is TRBV20-1 and J usage is TRBJ1-2; TRBD1 is a possible D gene (6 bases). V lost 3 bases, J lost 7 bases, and 18 bases lay in between. CDR1 is DFQATT, CDR2 SNEGSKA, per germline (reference sequence). The CDR3 loop spans 14 amino acids. The DNA for the CDR3 is TGCAGTGCTAGGGACAGATCCGCCCCCGGTGGCTACACCTTC. This codes for CSARDRSAPGGYTF.

This clonotype occurred many times. The CDR3 here is CAISGSDGINEQYF. CDR3 nucleotide sequence: TGTGCCATCAGTGGCTCCGATGGGATTAACGAGCAGTACTTC. The genes are TRBV10-3 and TRBJ2-7; D remains unclear. Between the trimmed V and J ends, which lost 4 bases and 5 bases, there was a span of 15 bases. The CDR3 runs to 14 residues. CDR1 is ENHRY, CDR2 SYGVKD, per germline.

This clonotype has ten or more counts. This chain joins TRBV7-8 and TRBJ2-5; the D is unclear. This CDR3 is built from 13 residues. Germline CDR1 reads SGHVS; CDR2 reads FQNEAQ. V was cut by 5 bases and J by 4 bases, with 11 bases left in between. CDR3 loop: CASSPQPGETQYF. The CDR3 nucleotides are TGTGCCAGCAGCCCCCAACCAGGAGAGACCCAGTACTTC.

Many counts were recorded for this clonotype. The chain employs TRBV5-6 and TRBJ2-1; D is unresolved. Per the germline V gene, CDR1 is SGHDT and CDR2 is YYEEEE. The CDR3 covers 12 residues. V was cut by 0 bases and J by 9 bases, with 7 bases left in between. This CDR3 is CASSLGRIEQFF. In DNA form, the CDR3 reads TGTGCCAGCAGCTTGGGAAGAATTGAGCAGTTCTTC.

This clonotype was detected many times. This rearrangement joins TRBV20-1 to TRBJ1-5; D remains ambiguous. Trimming left V 7 bases short and J 0 bases short, with 13 bases between. Germline V CDR1 and CDR2: DFQATT, SNEGSKA (reference sequence). This CDR3 has 14 residues. The chain's CDR3 is CSVSPRPSNQPQHF. In DNA form, the CDR3 reads TGCAGTGTATCCCCCAGACCTAGCAATCAGCCCCAGCATTTT.

In its sample, this clonotype was seen many times. The chain combines TRBV5-6 with TRBJ1-4; 7 bases are shared with TRBD1. The V segment lost 1 base and the J segment 14 bases; nucleotides outside the gene matches: 8. Germline lookup yields CDR1 SGHDT and CDR2 YYEEEE. This CDR3 has 13 amino acids. The DNA of the CDR3 is TGTGCCAGCAGCTTGCAGGACAGGCGCATTCTGTTTTTT. Encoded protein: CASSLQDRRILFF.

This clonotype was observed many times. V gene TRBV19 combines with J gene TRBJ1-4; D is undetermined. The germline V gene encodes CDR1 LNHDA and CDR2 SQIVND (reference sequence). The CDR3 covers 13 residues. The germline V and J ends were trimmed by 7 bases and 4 bases, with 10 bases remaining between them. As DNA, the CDR3 is TGTGCCAGTAAGGGAGACGGTAATGAAAAACTGTTTTTT. It codes for CASKGDGNEKLFF.

This clonotype has at least ten counts. The chain uses TRBV7-2 and TRBJ2-7; 7 nucleotides align to TRBD2. V trimming: 5 bases; J trimming: 2 bases; junction bases outside the gene matches: 3. The CDR3 runs 13 residues. The V gene's germline CDR1 is SGHTA and CDR2 FQGNSA. CDR3: CASSRGGAYEQYF. Written as DNA, the CDR3 is TGTGCCAGCAGCCGCGGGGGAGCCTACGAGCAGTACTTC.

This clonotype was detected ten times or more. This chain uses TRBV29-1 with TRBJ1-2; 8 nucleotides align to TRBD1. The V and J ends lost 6 bases and 3 bases, in that order; junction bases with no gene match: 9. The CDR3 contains 14 residues. Germline CDR1 SQVTM, CDR2 ANQGSEA. CDR3 DNA: TGCAGCGTAGAGTCCCCGGGACAGGACTATGGCTACACCTTC. Its translation: CSVESPGQDYGYTF.

For this clonotype: One end of the junction does not line up with germline, which may come from a read error. The gene calls are TRBV19 and TRBJ1-5; the match to TRBD1 covers 12 bases. CDR1 is LNHDA and CDR2 is SQIVND in the germline V gene (reference sequence). CDR3 length: 18 residues. The CDR3 nucleotides are TGTGCCAGTAGGATTCAACGGGGACAGGGGGCGGGCAATAAGCCCCAGCATTTT. Translated: CASRIQRGQGAGNKPQHF.

This clonotype was recorded many times. V and J are TRBV20-1 and TRBJ2-7; 7 bases align to TRBD1. After removal of 1 base from V and 5 bases from J, the junction contained 11 bases not matched to a gene. The CDR3 runs to 15 residues. The germline CDR1 and CDR2 sequences are DFQATT and SNEGSKA (reference sequence). CDR3: CSARGIGQVAHEQYF. In DNA, the CDR3 is TGCAGTGCTAGAGGTATTGGACAGGTTGCCCACGAGCAGTACTTC.

At least ten counts were recorded for this clonotype. The chain has TRBV4-3 and TRBJ2-1, with 12 bases that match TRBD2. The V gene end was trimmed by 4 bases and the J gene end by 0 bases; junction bases not matched to a gene: 10. Per the germline V gene, CDR1 is LGHNA and CDR2 is YSLEER. The CDR3 sequence is 19 residues long. The chain's CDR3 is CASSRTGELAGGSYNEQFF. In nucleotides, the CDR3 is TGCGCCAGCAGCCGGACCGGGGAACTAGCGGGGGGCTCCTACAATGAGCAGTTCTTC.

This clonotype showed up many times. V gene TRBV4-3 combines with J gene TRBJ1-2, with unresolved D. Germline V gives CDR1 LGHNA, CDR2 YSLEER. This CDR3 contains 14 residues. The V end lost 1 base, the J end lost 3 bases, and 9 bases lay between the germline ends. DNA for the CDR3: TGCGCCAGCAGCCAAGCGGTGGTGTACTATGGCTACACCTTC. This translates into CASSQAVVYYGYTF.

V is TRBV7-3 and J is TRBJ2-7, with 9 bases fitting TRBD2. CDR1 is SGHTA and CDR2 is FQGTGA in the germline V gene. The CDR3 sequence is 18 residues long. The ends lost 5 bases at V and 6 bases at J; junction bases unmatched: 20. CDR3 nucleotide sequence: TGTGCCAGCAGCCATTCTACCGGAAGGGGACTAGCTCTTACCGAGCAGTACTTC. It yields the protein CASSHSTGRGLALTEQYF.

This clonotype was observed many times. The rearrangement links TRBV11-2 to TRBJ1-2; TRBD1 is a possible D gene (6 bases). V lost 5 bases and J lost 4, with 17 bases in between. The CDR3 has 15 amino acids. The germline CDR1 and CDR2 sequences are SGHAT and FQNNGV. In nucleotides, the CDR3 is TGTGCCAGCAGCCAACAACCGACAGGATTCTATGGCTACACCTTC. Protein product: CASSQQPTGFYGYTF.

There are many counts of this clonotype. J is TRBJ1-2 and V is TRBV29-1; 7 bases align to TRBD1. Germline CDR1 is SQVTM and CDR2 is ANQGSEA. The CDR3 spans 13 residues. After removal of 6 bases from V and 4 bases from J, the junction contained 8 bases not matched to a gene. The CDR3 coding sequence is TGCAGCGTAACAGGGGCTGCCATCTATGGCTACACCTTC. Translating gives CSVTGAAIYGYTF.

This clonotype was picked up many times. This rearrangement joins TRBV4-3 to TRBJ2-4; possible D gene TRBD2, 6 bases. Germline V gene lookup returns CDR1 LGHNA and CDR2 YSLEER. V was pared by 4 bases and J by 6 bases, with 16 bases between. The CDR3 spans 15 residues. The CDR3 DNA reads as TGCGCCAGCAGCCGAGAAGGGGACTCAACAAACATTCAGTACTTC. It yields the protein CASSREGDSTNIQYF.

In its sample, this clonotype was seen many times. The V and J genes are TRBV6-1 and TRBJ1-2; 8 bases line up with TRBD1. The CDR3 is 12 residues long. J lost 8 bases, V lost 5 bases, and 4 bases had no gene match. The V gene's germline CDR1 is MNHNS and CDR2 SASEGT. The CDR3 reads CASSSDRVGYTF. Here the CDR3 DNA reads TGTGCCAGCAGTTCGGACAGGGTGGGCTACACCTTC.

Many counts were recorded for this clonotype. The chain joins TRBV20-1 to TRBJ2-1; TRBD2 aligns across 10 bases. The germline V gene has CDR1 DFQATT and CDR2 SNEGSKA (reference sequence). The CDR3 covers 18 residues. V shed 0 bases and J 6 bases; nucleotides not matched to a gene: 14. The CDR3 nucleotides are TGCAGTGCTAGAGATCATGAGGCTAGCGGGGGCCAAATCAATGAGCAGTTCTTC. The encoded protein is CSARDHEASGGQINEQFF.

This clonotype came up many times. This sequence joins TRBV7-8 and TRBJ2-1; D is ambiguous. In germline, CDR1 is SGHVS, CDR2 FQNEAQ. Trimming removed 2 bases from V and 0 bases from J, with 5 bases in between. The CDR3 spans 14 residues. The CDR3 region is CASSLLSSYNEQFF. CDR3 in DNA: TGTGCCAGCAGCTTACTGTCCTCCTACAATGAGCAGTTCTTC.

Ten or more counts support this clonotype. The J gene is TRBJ1-3, the V gene TRBV7-9; no clear D. V lost 1 base to trimming and J lost 1 base, with 5 bases between them. CDR3 length: 14 amino acids. Germline CDR1 is SEHNR and CDR2 is FQNEAQ (reference sequence). The CDR3 is CASSLDGSGNTIYF. CDR3 in DNA: TGTGCCAGCAGCTTAGACGGATCTGGAAACACCATATATTTT.

This clonotype was found many times. This chain links TRBV5-6 with TRBJ1-1; D is ambiguous. With 1 base removed from V and 0 bases from J, the gap between germline ends came to 13 bases. The length of the CDR3 is 16 residues. The germline V gene encodes CDR1 SGHDT and CDR2 YYEEEE. CDR3 bases: TGTGCCAGCAGCTTGTACAGTCGGAACATGAACACTGAAGCTTTCTTT. It is translated as CASSLYSRNMNTEAFF.

This clonotype was found many times. V is TRBV20-1 and J is TRBJ1-5; unclear D gene. Trimming left V 1 base short and J 0 bases short, with 10 bases between. CDR3 length: 15 residues. Germline V gene data show CDR1 as DFQATT and CDR2 as SNEGSKA (reference sequence). CDR3 sequence reads: CSARVTVNSNQPQHF. The CDR3 nucleotides are TGCAGTGCTAGAGTAACAGTTAATAGCAATCAGCCCCAGCATTTT.

The table lists this clonotype with many counts. This chain uses TRBV6-1 with TRBJ1-1; maybe TRBD1 (5 bases). V was shortened by 6 bases and J by 4 bases, with 15 bases between the two germline ends. The CDR3 contains 14 residues. Germline V CDR1 and CDR2: MNHNS, SASEGT. In nucleotides, the CDR3 is TGTGCCAGCAGCCTAACAGGAGGGATCACTGAAGCTTTCTTT. Its protein product is CASSLTGGITEAFF.

This clonotype came up many times. The CDR3 DNA reads TGTGCCAGCAGCTTCACAGATCGGGAGACCCAGTACTTC. The encoded protein is CASSFTDRETQYF. V and J are TRBV7-2 and TRBJ2-5; D call uncertain. The V end was cut by 3 bases, the J end by 5 bases, with 10 bases between. Germline-derived CDR1 and CDR2 are SGHTA and FQGNSA. The length of the CDR3 is 13 residues.

The table lists this clonotype with many counts. This chain connects TRBV5-1 to TRBJ2-3; possible D gene TRBD2, 5 bases. This CDR3 is 15 amino acids long. The germline CDR1 and CDR2 sequences are SGHRS and YFSETQ. The V and J ends lost 2 bases and 0 bases respectively, with 10 bases between them. The CDR3 coding sequence is TGCGCCAGCAGCTTCGGGAATCCTAGCACAGATACGCAGTATTTT. Protein sequence: CASSFGNPSTDTQYF.

This clonotype was counted at least ten times. The chain couples TRBV20-1 to TRBJ1-5, with 9 bases fitting TRBD1. CDR3 length: 13 amino acids. The V and J ends lost 3 bases and 5 bases, in that order; junction bases with no gene match: 2. Germline loops: CDR1 DFQATT, CDR2 SNEGSKA (reference sequence). The CDR3 protein is CSASGDRDQPQHF. The CDR3 DNA sequence: TGCAGTGCTAGTGGGGACAGGGATCAGCCCCAGCATTTT.